These 4 T cell receptor beta chains share one sample of origin, sequenced in a study of cytomegalovirus exposure and HLA in healthy donors. The PCR used 60 Vbeta and 13 Jbeta primers. Assay used: immunoSEQ multiplex PCR; TCRdb lists only in-frame clones, some missing. This table holds around 180,000 clones, roughly 90% found once. Sequenced sample: PBMCs. These receptors came from a girl less than two years old in good health and CMV-seronegative.

The chain is built from TRBV4-1 and TRBJ2-1, with TRBD1 as a possible D gene (5 bases). The length of the CDR3 is 14 residues. Trimming pared 6 bases from V and 4 bases from J, leaving 13 bases between. The germline gives CDR1 MGHRA, CDR2 YSYEKL. The CDR3 region is CASRGLDRYNEQFF. CDR3 nucleotide sequence: TGCGCCAGCAGGGGTTTAGACAGATACAATGAGCAGTTCTTC.

The genes are TRBV5-1 and TRBJ1-1; maybe TRBD1 (6 bases). Germline V gene data show CDR1 as SGHRS and CDR2 as YFSETQ. This CDR3 has 17 amino acids. Trimming cost V 8 bases and J 5 bases, with 28 bases left between them. This CDR3 reads CASSKRPGERGQTEAFF. CDR3 coding DNA: TGCGCCAGTAGCAAACGCCCCGGGGAAAGGGGACAAACTGAAGCTTTCTTT.

This chain uses TRBV5-1 with TRBJ2-3; 12 nucleotides agree with TRBD1. The CDR3 spans 17 residues. CDR1 is SGHRS and CDR2 is YFSETQ in the germline V gene. Unmatched junction bases numbered 21, after V lost 10 bases and J lost 9 bases. DNA for the CDR3: TGCGCCCTTCCCCAACCTTACACCGGGACAGGGGGCGCGACGCAGTATTTT. This translates into CALPQPYTGTGGATQYF.

This chain connects TRBV27 to TRBJ2-3, with D perhaps TRBD2 (6 bases). The germline gives CDR1 MNHEY, CDR2 SMNVEV (reference sequence). This CDR3 is 17 amino acids long. With 3 bases removed from V and 4 bases from J, the gap between germline ends came to 20 bases. CDR3 DNA: TGTGCCAGCAGTTTGCCCCGCCCGCGGGGTGGTCCAGATACGCAGTATTTT. Protein sequence: CASSLPRPRGGPDTQYF.